This T cell receptor beta chain was identified during a study of T cell responses to AZD1222 COVID-19 vaccine. Produced via immunoSEQ multiplex PCR; TCRdb's table is partial and in-frame only. The sample has over 70,000 clones; approximately 86% are singletons. The CDR3 runs 14 residues. General study results and limits: The study found vaccine-associated CD4 TCRs spanning spike, dominant at 160-218 and 743-854. The donor cohort was predominantly white British with a female majority, and clonal diversity may have been underestimated. Only five to seven AZD1222 recipients were seropositive at baseline.

Turning to this clone: The antigen remains undetermined.

The source is an adult in good health. The specimen comprised peripheral blood, sampled on day 0 of MenACWY control vaccination. V is TRBV21-1 and J is TRBJ2-7. TRBV21-1 is reported as a pseudogene. CDR3 nucleotide sequence: TGTGCCAGCAACGGCCGGGACGGGTCCTACGAGCAGTACTTC. Encoded protein: CASNGRDGSYEQYF.